This T cell receptor (beta chain) was documented in a study of blood T cell repertoires in COVID-19. Original processing notes: Using reference gene primer amplification, nucleated cell counts were estimated. Measured with immunoSEQ multiplex PCR; TCRdb has only the in-frame clones, and not every one. Clonal size and the V and J genes are those of that table, whereas D and trimming came from the DNA. This sample has tens of thousands of clones; around four fifths occur once, and the top ten carry less than 7%. The CDR3 covers 12 residues. Germline V gene data show CDR1 as LNHDA and CDR2 as SQIVND (reference sequence). Trimming left V 10 bases short and J 1 base short, with 10 bases between.

This TCR came from an elderly woman with acute or convalescent COVID-19. The chain joins TRBV19 to TRBJ1-1; D possibly corresponds to TRBD1 (6 bases). Specimen: peripheral blood. The CDR3 region is CATIQGNTEAFF. CDR3 DNA: TGTGCCACCATACAGGGGAACACTGAAGCTTTCTTT.